This T cell receptor (beta chain) originates from a study of OX40 agonist ivuxolimab in advanced cancers. Looking at the study overall: The costimulatory receptor OX40 (CD134) was targeted by ivuxolimab, a fully human IgG2 agonistic monoclonal antibody. Intravenous ivuxolimab was administered to patients every 2 weeks at six dose levels: 0.01, 0.1, 0.3, 1.5, 3 and 10 mg/kg. The monotherapy dose-escalation portion (N of about 52 patients) of the phase I ivuxolimab trial is reported in the paper. Among the 50 to 55 dose-escalation patients, approximately 20 had hepatocellular carcinoma, roughly 15 melanoma, 9 renal cell carcinoma and 9 head and neck cancer. Three dose-escalation patients achieved partial responses, one with hepatocellular carcinoma and two with cutaneous melanoma. Prior anti-PD-1, anti-PD-L1 or anti-CTLA-4 therapy was permitted, and checkpoint inhibitors had been received by about 37% of dose-escalation patients. In the dose-escalation cohort, 82.7% of patients were male, and the mean age was roughly 60 years, with a range of roughly 20 to 79. Peripheral TCRbeta sequencing was intended to test whether TCR sequence diversity was altered and clonal T-cell expansion was caused by ivuxolimab. General study outcomes and caveats: At doses of 0.1 to 3.0 mg/kg, clonal expansion of both CD4+ and CD8+ blood T cells was observed from baseline to week 6. In the 0.1-3.0 mg/kg groups, partial responders were among the patients with the lowest normalized peripheral clonal expansion, particularly in CD8+ T cells. After ivuxolimab, more expanded clones were found on average in CD8+ T cells than in CD4+ T cells. The antigen specificity of the peripheral T cells that underwent clonal expansion was not determined. Low levels of normalized T-cell clonal expansion were also seen in some nonresponding patients.

Genomic DNA was isolated from the sorted cells so that the TCRbeta CDR3 region could be sequenced. TCRbeta CDR3 regions were sequenced using the immunoSEQ Assay. The clones in this table, taken by TCRdb from immuneACCESS, are in-frame only. Not every clone is retained; where verified, under half of the shortfall comes from an unresolved V gene, and the cause of the rest is unknown. The sample data list 60,000 or so clones, and about four fifths of these were observed just once. The ten top clones hold more than 25% of the sample. The trial excluded patients who had a history of autoimmune disease or who were on systemic immunosuppression. In every dose cohort, peripheral blood was drawn for TCR sequencing at baseline, cycle 4 day 1, and cycle 7 day 1. Samples were obtained from an open-label, multicenter, first-in-human phase I dose-escalation trial of ivuxolimab. Adults with locally advanced or metastatic melanoma, renal cell carcinoma, hepatocellular carcinoma or head and neck squamous cell carcinoma were enrolled in the trial. Before TCR sequencing, CD4+ T cells and CD8+ T cells were sorted from peripheral blood as separate populations.

This clone appeared a single time. Its antigen is not yet known. Base qualities are not at hand, and no much larger clone is one base apart. From the cysteine up to the phenylalanine, the CDR3 has a length of 15 residues. This entry keeps only the CDR3 DNA: 45 bases, framed from base 1. CDR1 and CDR2 were assigned from the germline V gene as SQVTM and ANQGSEA. Trimming leaves V shorter by 4 bases and J shorter by 7 bases, with the junction holding 13 bases beyond the gene matches. The sequence came from an adult with an advanced solid tumor such as melanoma, head and neck, liver or kidney cancer. The chain links TRBV29-1 with TRBJ2-4, and TRBD2 matches 7 of the central bases. The sample in question was CD4+ or CD8+ T cells sorted from blood, obtained in a trial of the OX40 agonist ivuxolimab. The nucleotides are TGCAGCGTTGGATCTTTCTCCAGCGGGGACAACATTCAGTACTTC. Its translation is CSVGSFSSGDNIQYF.